The 15 T cell receptor beta chains below all came from one sample that was sequenced in a study of naive and memory T cell subsets. Ligated cDNA underwent four rounds of PCR with nested alpha and beta constant region primers and SP2. A single record per CDR3 protein comes from TCRdb applying MiXCR to the UMI-ligation and nested PCR reads. The sample lists around 35,000 distinct CDR3 sequences, approximately 10% seen once, with roughly 3.9% in the top ten. Treatment described: skin biopsy from PPD injection site in Mantoux-positive individual. The library had UMIs added by 3' ligation of an oligonucleotide to TCR cDNA. The material sequenced was skin, taken from a tuberculin skin test site. These TCRs come from an adult in good health.

This sequence joins TRBV11-3 and TRBJ1-2; 8 bases align to TRBD1. Trimming cost V 5 bases and J 8 bases; bases outside gene matches: 7. Germline V gene sequence: CDR1 SGHNT, CDR2 YENEEA. The CDR3 extends over 13 amino acids. CDR3 amino acids: CASSLDRDRGYTF. For the CDR3, the DNA is TGTGCCAGCAGCCTGGACAGGGATCGAGGCTACACCTTC.

This clonotype was detected many times. The chain combines TRBV10-1 with TRBJ2-1; D not certain. The germline V gene has CDR1 WNHNN and CDR2 SYGVQD (reference sequence). This CDR3 is 12 amino acids long. V was cut by 4 bases and J by 8 bases, with 9 bases left in between. The CDR3 DNA sequence: TGCGCCAGCAGTGGAGATAGGGATGAGCAGTTCTTC. It yields the protein CASSGDRDEQFF.

This clonotype was seen only a few times. The V and J genes are TRBV20-1 and TRBJ1-4, with D tentatively TRBD1 (5 bases). The ends were cut back, 5 bases at V and 3 bases at J, with 10 bases in the middle. The CDR3 has 13 residues. Germline CDR1 is DFQATT and CDR2 is SNEGSKA (reference sequence). The chain's CDR3 is CSAGSGANEKLFF. For the CDR3, the DNA is TGCAGTGCTGGCTCGGGGGCTAATGAAAAACTGTTTTTT.

This clonotype was detected ten times or more. This chain connects TRBV27 to TRBJ1-2; a possible D gene is TRBD1 (5 bases). Germline V gene sequence: CDR1 MNHEY, CDR2 SMNVEV (reference sequence). V was cut by 6 bases and J by 5 bases, with 16 bases left in between. The CDR3 runs to 14 residues. In DNA form, the CDR3 reads TGTGCCAGCAGGAGTCAGCGGGGGGGTTATGGCTACACCTTC. Its translation is CASRSQRGGYGYTF.

V usage is TRBV4-1 and J usage is TRBJ2-2; 8 nucleotides agree with TRBD1. Germline V CDR1 and CDR2: MGHRA, YSYEKL. CDR3 size: 17 residues. The trim removed 1 base at V and 3 bases at J, leaving 7 bases unmatched. CDR3 loop: CASSQGRQGRDTGELFF. CDR3 DNA sequence: TGCGCCAGCAGCCAAGGGCGACAGGGGCGAGACACCGGGGAGCTGTTTTTT.

This clonotype showed up just a few times. The rearrangement uses TRBV2 and TRBJ2-1, with 9 bases identical to TRBD1. This CDR3 has 14 residues. Losses at the gene ends were 11 bases for V and 4 bases for J; bases not matched to a gene: 9. Germline CDR1 SNHLY, CDR2 FYNNEI. CDR3 sequence: CADQQGARYNEQFF. In DNA form, the CDR3 reads TGTGCCGACCAACAGGGGGCAAGGTACAATGAGCAGTTCTTC.

This clonotype has a count of ten or more. The CDR3 loop is CSARVRQGISDEQFF. In DNA form, the CDR3 reads TGCAGTGCTAGAGTAAGACAGGGGATTTCCGATGAGCAGTTCTTC. The rearrangement links TRBV20-1 to TRBJ2-1; 8 positions agree with TRBD1. Trimming at V came to 1 base and at J to 8 bases, leaving 10 bases not matched to a gene. Looked up from germline, CDR1 is DFQATT and CDR2 is SNEGSKA (reference sequence). CDR3 length equals 15 residues.

The V gene is TRBV4-1, the J gene TRBJ1-2; D is uncertain. Germline loops: CDR1 MGHRA, CDR2 YSYEKL. The CDR3 sequence is 12 residues long. The germline V and J ends were trimmed by 4 bases and 7 bases, with 10 bases remaining between them. CDR3 in amino acids: CASSPGEGGYTF. The DNA for the CDR3 is TGCGCCAGCAGCCCCGGGGAGGGTGGCTACACCTTC.

As for this clonotype: A much larger clone lies a single base off, so this may be a read error. The rearrangement links TRBV4-1 to TRBJ2-2; a possible D gene is TRBD2 (6 bases). Per germline, CDR1 MGHRA and CDR2 YSYEKL. CDR3 size: 15 residues. V was cut by 0 bases and J by 5 bases, with 10 bases left in between. The CDR3 coding sequence is TGCGCCAGCAGCCAAGACAAACGGGGGACCGGGGAGCTGTTTTTT. Amino acids: CASSQDKRGTGELFF.

This clonotype was recorded at least ten times. A junction boundary mismatches the germline segment, possibly from a read error. The chain recombines TRBV20-1 with TRBJ1-1; tentatively, D is TRBD1 (6 bases). This CDR3 region has 13 residues. Germline lookup yields CDR1 DFQATT and CDR2 SNEGSKA (reference sequence). The DNA for the CDR3 is TGCAGTGCCACCTGGACAGTGAACCCTGAAGCTTTCTTT. It is translated as CSATWTVNPEAFF.

This chain uses TRBV19 with TRBJ1-1, with 8 bases aligning to TRBD1. The CDR3 runs 13 residues. Germline V lookup: CDR1 LNHDA, CDR2 SQIVND (reference sequence). The V segment lost 3 bases and the J segment 7 bases; nucleotides outside the gene matches: 4. CDR3 sequence reads: CASSIGTGREAFF. CDR3 sequence (DNA): TGTGCCAGTAGTATCGGGACAGGTCGTGAAGCTTTCTTT. Variable domain in full (rest from reference TRBV19 and TRBJ1-1): DGGITQSPKYLFRKEGQNVTLSCEQNLNHDAMYWYRQDPGQGLRLIYYSQIVNDFQKGDIAEGYSVSREKKESFPLTVTSAQKNPTAFYLCASSIGTGREAFFGQGTRLTVV.

In this sample, this clonotype turned up many times. The CDR3 DNA follows: TGCAGTGTCCCTGGGGGGGCCGGGCCGAGCAATCAGCCCCAGCATTTT. Translation gives CSVPGGAGPSNQPQHF. The chain is built from TRBV20-1 and TRBJ1-5, with D tentatively TRBD1 (6 bases). V lost 7 bases to trimming and J lost 1 base, with 20 bases between them. There are 16 residues in the CDR3. Per the germline V gene, CDR1 is DFQATT and CDR2 is SNEGSKA (reference sequence).

V usage is TRBV12-3 or TRBV12-4 and J usage is TRBJ2-7; 11 nucleotides match TRBD2. The CDR3 is 18 residues long. Losses at the gene ends were 1 base for V and 1 base for J; bases not matched to a gene: 9. The CDR3 DNA reads TGTGCCAGCAGTTTAGGAAGGACTAGCGGGCTAGCTTCCTACGAGCAGTACTTC. Its protein product is CASSLGRTSGLASYEQYF.

Only a few counts were recorded for this clonotype. J is TRBJ2-3 and V is TRBV28, with 7 bases identical to TRBD1. Germline assignment: CDR1 MDHEN and CDR2 SYDVKM. The CDR3 contains 18 residues. Losses at the gene ends were 6 bases for V and 0 bases for J; bases not matched to a gene: 15. The CDR3 sequence is CASSISRDRALSTDTQYF. DNA of the CDR3: TGTGCCAGCAGCATTTCCCGTGACAGGGCACTAAGCACAGATACGCAGTATTTT.

In its sample, this clonotype was seen many times. A junction boundary mismatches the germline segment, possibly from a read error. The genes are TRBV7-7 and TRBJ2-2; D may be TRBD1 (5 bases). From germline, CDR1 is SSHAT and CDR2 FNYEAQ (reference sequence). The CDR3 has 17 residues. CDR3 DNA: TGTGCTAGCAGCTTAGCATCTAGGGGCGCCGGAACCGGGGAGCTGTTTTTT. Residues: CASSLASRGAGTGELFF.